The clone carrying this T cell receptor beta chain was observed many times. The antigen is unknown. These data originate in a study of CD8 T cells in ankylosing spondylitis. Study conclusions and caveats: Several highly homologous variants made up a TCR beta motif, and this motif appeared characteristic of ankylosing spondylitis blood. Reported data indicate significant enrichment of disease-linked clones within matched ankylosing spondylitis synovial fluid.

Generation of TCR beta libraries employed quantitative 5'-RACE incorporating molecular barcodes. TCRdb reprocessed the 5' RACE reads with MiXCR, giving one entry per CDR3 protein. This sample has approximately 30,000 distinct CDR3 sequences; roughly 6.8% occur once, and the top ten carry 8% to 11%. This CDR3 has 13 residues. V gave up 0 bases and J gave up 4 bases, with 7 bases separating them. CDR1 is LNHNV and CDR2 is YYDKDF in the germline V gene (reference sequence). The sequenced material came from blood, either unsorted or a sorted T cell fraction (not recorded which). V gene TRBV15 combines with J gene TRBJ2-7; D is ambiguous. The sequence was obtained from a male donor with ankylosing spondylitis or in good health (not recorded which). The CDR3: CATSRDLGYEQYF. The CDR3 coding sequence is TGTGCCACCAGCAGAGATTTAGGGTACGAGCAGTACTTC.